A selection of T cell receptor beta chains follows, all from one sample in a study of T cell responses to AZD1222 COVID-19 vaccine. Profiling relied on immunoSEQ multiplex PCR, and the TCRdb table lists in-frame clones only, not all of them. The sample carries 120,000 or so clones, over 75% recorded once. This sample comprised peripheral blood, obtained on day 0 of AZD1222 vaccination. These receptors were collected from an adult in good health. Each CDR3 is given with its conserved first and last residue.

J | V | CDR3
TRBJ1-5 | TRBV6-5 | CASRQDRGGIQPQHF
TRBJ2-5 | TRBV7-2 | CASITIGGLGTQYF
TRBJ1-2 | TRBV4-1 | CASSQALQGKYGYTF
TRBJ1-4 | TRBV18 | CASSLNSQALATNEKLFF
TRBJ1-1 | TRBV7-3 | CASSPGSVNTEAFF
TRBJ1-5 | TRBV18 | CASSPLGEGQPQHF
TRBJ1-1 | TRBV5-4 | CASSFGQGAILNTEAFF
TRBJ2-1 | TRBV4-2 | CASSQEATSYNEQFF
TRBJ2-5 | TRBV12-3/TRBV12-4 | CASSFGGEETQYF
TRBJ2-3 | TRBV7-8 | CASSFGGRGPDTQYF
TRBJ1-5 | TRBV3-1/TRBV3-2 | CASSQGGNQPQHF
TRBJ1-5 | TRBV7-2 | CASSLGVTWGWNQPQHF
TRBJ1-5 | TRBV19 | CATRLAPQHF